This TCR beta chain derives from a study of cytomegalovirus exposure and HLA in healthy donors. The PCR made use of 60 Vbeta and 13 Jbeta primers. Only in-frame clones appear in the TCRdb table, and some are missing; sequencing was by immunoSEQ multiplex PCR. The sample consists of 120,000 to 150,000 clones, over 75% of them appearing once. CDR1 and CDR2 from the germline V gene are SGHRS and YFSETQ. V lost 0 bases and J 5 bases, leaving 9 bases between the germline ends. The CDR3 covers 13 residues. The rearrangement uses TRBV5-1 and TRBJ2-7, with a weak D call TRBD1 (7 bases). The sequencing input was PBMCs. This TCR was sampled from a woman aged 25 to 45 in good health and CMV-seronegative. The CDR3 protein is CASSLGRGDEQYF. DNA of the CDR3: TGCGCCAGCAGCTTGGGCAGGGGGGACGAGCAGTACTTC.